This entry lists 2 T cell receptor beta chains sequenced from one sample in a study of regulatory T cells in long-lasting Graves disease. CDR3-region Arm-PCR and iRepertoire HTBI primers produced the TCR beta libraries. Via MiXCR, TCRdb re-called the multiplex PCR reads, giving one row per CDR3 protein. The data contain 300,000 or so distinct CDR3 sequences, about 18% of them singletons. The time point here: persistent/refractory GD, antithyroid drugs over 5 years with positive TRAb. Scientists built the TCR library using RNA that was extracted from PBMCs. This material consisted of peripheral blood mononuclear cells (PBMCs), taken when the disease was refractory, from a patient treated with antithyroid drugs. The receptor set was obtained from a female donor with Graves disease.

In its sample, this clonotype was seen many times. The J gene is TRBJ1-1, the V gene TRBV18; D ambiguous. V was shortened by 3 bases and J by 4 bases, with 12 bases between the two germline ends. This CDR3 region has 14 residues. Germline CDR1 KGHSH, CDR2 LQKENI. This CDR3 is CASSPTSFGTEAFF. The CDR3, as DNA: TGTGCCAGCTCACCGACAAGTTTCGGCACTGAAGCTTTCTTT.

The gene calls are TRBV2 and TRBJ2-1; the match to TRBD1 covers 9 bases. The length of the CDR3 is 15 residues. Germline V lookup: CDR1 SNHLY, CDR2 FYNNEI. V lost 5 bases to trimming and J lost 3 bases; unmatched junction nucleotides: 5. CDR3 region: CASSPDRGSYNEQFF. Here the CDR3 DNA reads TGTGCCAGCAGTCCGGACAGGGGAAGCTACAATGAGCAGTTCTTC.